The 20 T cell receptor beta chains given below trace back to one sample, sequenced in a study of shared clonotypes between healthy human individuals. Some clones are missing from TCRdb's copy, which holds only in-frame ones; the method was immunoSEQ multiplex PCR. In the table there are about 980,000 clones, around three quarters of which are singletons. Sequences were obtained from memory CD4+ T cells sorted from blood. Subset reported: CD45RA-negative fraction. The receptors shown here come from a man aged 18 to 30 in good health.

CDR3 DNA: TGTGCCAGCAGCTTGTACAGGGGGTCGAGCGGGAGGGCCACCGGGGAGCTGTTTTTT. Translating gives CASSLYRGSSGRATGELFF. The V and J genes are TRBV5-4 and TRBJ2-2; TRBD2 aligns across 10 bases. The V segment lost 1 base and the J segment 4 bases; nucleotides outside the gene matches: 13. Looked up from germline, CDR1 is SGHNT and CDR2 is YYREEE (reference sequence). CDR3 length: 19 amino acids.

The V call is TRBV5-1, the J call TRBJ2-2; D might be TRBD2 (5 bases). The CDR3 consists of 16 residues. Trimming shortened V by 0 bases and J by 5 bases, and 14 bases separated the two germline ends. CDR1 is SGHRS and CDR2 is YFSETQ in the germline V gene. The CDR3 loop is CASSLEPTRGTGELFF. CDR3 nucleotides: TGCGCCAGCAGCTTGGAACCGACCCGGGGAACCGGGGAGCTGTTTTTT.

This clone showed up just a few times. The rearrangement uses TRBV6-1 and TRBJ1-2; D is ambiguous. Germline V gives CDR1 MNHNS, CDR2 SASEGT. The CDR3 sequence is 17 residues long. Trimming took 0 bases from V and 3 from J, leaving 17 bases between them. CDR3 sequence: CASSEASRGSGHYGYTF. The CDR3, as DNA: TGTGCCAGCAGTGAAGCCAGCAGAGGATCAGGACACTATGGCTACACCTTC.

This clone was seen once. This chain joins TRBV19 and TRBJ1-1, with TRBD1 matching 8 bases. CDR3 size: 13 residues. Unmatched junction bases numbered 8, after V lost 4 bases and J lost 10 bases. The germline CDR1 and CDR2 sequences are LNHDA and SQIVND (reference sequence). CDR3: CASSTGTGFLAFF. The CDR3 DNA reads as TGTGCCAGTAGTACCGGGACAGGTTTTCTAGCTTTCTTT.

The chain recombines TRBV27 with TRBJ2-5; D not certain. This CDR3 has 13 residues. The germline V gene has CDR1 MNHEY and CDR2 SMNVEV (reference sequence). The ends were cut back, 6 bases at V and 5 bases at J, with 13 bases in the middle. The DNA of the CDR3 is TGTGCCAGCAGGCCTCTTGAAAGGGAGACCCAGTACTTC. It is translated as CASRPLERETQYF.

The genes are TRBV5-6 and TRBJ2-2, with D hard to call. Germline V gene lookup returns CDR1 SGHDT and CDR2 YYEEEE. V lost 0 bases to trimming and J lost 6 bases, with 6 bases between them. CDR3 length: 13 amino acids. The CDR3 spells CASSLGRAGELFF. In DNA, the CDR3 is TGTGCCAGCAGCTTGGGACGGGCCGGGGAGCTGTTTTTT.

The chain employs TRBV7-2 and TRBJ1-6; the match to TRBD1 covers 9 bases. In germline, CDR1 is SGHTA, CDR2 FQGNSA. With V trimmed by 6 bases and J by 6 bases, 9 bases remained unmatched. The CDR3 runs 16 residues. The CDR3 is CASRPQGAGSNSPLHF. For the CDR3, the DNA is TGTGCCAGCAGGCCACAGGGGGCAGGGAGTAATTCACCCCTCCACTTT.

The chain has TRBV6-1 and TRBJ2-5; no clear D. Trimming took off 6 bases at V and 5 bases at J, with 13 bases between the two ends. This CDR3 contains 13 residues. Germline values: CDR1 MNHNS, CDR2 SASEGT. The CDR3 sequence is CASSPGLGETQYF. In DNA form, the CDR3 reads TGTGCCAGCAGCCCGGGCCTGGGGGAGACCCAGTACTTC.

The sample holds a few counts of this clone. V is TRBV27 and J is TRBJ1-1; the D is unclear. The CDR3 extends over 16 amino acids. Germline V gives CDR1 MNHEY, CDR2 SMNVEV (reference sequence). The V gene lost 2 bases and the J gene lost 2 bases, with 15 bases spanning the gap. The CDR3 DNA sequence: TGTGCCAGCAGTTTACGGTCTGGGATTGGAAACACTGAAGCTTTCTTT. This codes for CASSLRSGIGNTEAFF.

The chain employs TRBV7-2 and TRBJ2-4; TRBD2 might be the D (6 bases). Germline V gives CDR1 SGHTA, CDR2 FQGNSA. The CDR3 consists of 16 residues. V was trimmed by 3 bases and J by 1 base, leaving 13 bases between them. The chain's CDR3 is CASSFQGGLAKNIQYF. CDR3 coding DNA: TGTGCCAGCAGCTTTCAGGGAGGTCTTGCCAAAAACATTCAGTACTTC. Combining the CDR3 with reference TRBV7-2 and TRBJ2-4 gives the whole variable domain GAGVSQSPSNKVTEKGKDVELRCDPISGHTALYWYRQSLGQGLEFLIYFQGNSAPDKSGLPSDRFSAERTGGSVSTLTIQRTQQEDSAVYLCASSFQGGLAKNIQYFGAGTRLSVL.

This clone turned up a few times. CDR3 amino acids: CASRPGTTDTQYF. The DNA of the CDR3 is TGTGCCAGCAGGCCAGGGACCACAGATACGCAGTATTTT. The chain uses TRBV28 and TRBJ2-3, with D perhaps assigned TRBD1 or TRBD2 (5 bases each). V lost 6 bases and J lost 2, with 9 bases in between. Per germline, CDR1 MDHEN and CDR2 SYDVKM. The CDR3 has 13 amino acids.

This clone was counted only a few times. The same CDR3 can be traced to other DNA sequences in this sample. The chain uses TRBV6-5 and TRBJ1-2, with D tentatively TRBD1 (5 bases). The CDR3 loop spans 12 amino acids. Germline V gene lookup returns CDR1 MNHEY and CDR2 SVGAGI. The ends were cut back, 0 bases at V and 8 bases at J, with 7 bases in the middle. For the CDR3, the DNA is TGTGCCAGCAGTTACTCGAAGGGGGGCTACACCTTC. This codes for CASSYSKGGYTF.

This clone has more than one count but fewer than ten. The CDR3 here is CASSEPGVREQYF. Here the CDR3 DNA reads TGTGCCAGCAGTGAGCCGGGCGTGAGGGAGCAGTACTTC. The V and J genes are TRBV25-1 and TRBJ2-7; D call uncertain. V lost 3 bases and J lost 7, with 13 bases in between. The CDR3 covers 13 residues. Germline V gene sequence: CDR1 MGHDK, CDR2 SYGVNS.

The CDR3 here is CSVVAGGNTDTQYF. DNA of the CDR3: TGCAGCGTTGTGGCAGGGGGAAACACAGATACGCAGTATTTT. V and J are TRBV29-1 and TRBJ2-3; 7 bases are a match to TRBD1. The CDR3 has 14 amino acids. Germline V gene lookup returns CDR1 SQVTM and CDR2 ANQGSEA. The J segment lost 2 bases and the V segment lost 4 bases, leaving 6 bases of the junction unmatched.

The J gene is TRBJ1-4, the V gene TRBV6-5; D remains unclear. V lost 6 bases and J 7 bases, leaving 12 bases between the germline ends. The CDR3 has 13 amino acids. Germline lookup yields CDR1 MNHEY and CDR2 SVGAGI. The CDR3 sequence: CASRNPKGEKLFF. CDR3 DNA: TGTGCCAGCAGAAACCCAAAGGGTGAAAAACTGTTTTTT.

This clone was recorded many times. The chain combines TRBV7-9 with TRBJ1-6, with D possibly matching TRBD1 (5 bases). This CDR3 comprises 12 residues. Between the trimmed V and J ends, which lost 8 bases and 6 bases, there was a span of 8 bases. Germline lookup yields CDR1 SEHNR and CDR2 FQNEAQ (reference sequence). DNA for the CDR3: TGTGCCAGCGGGACGGTTAATTCACCCCTCCACTTT. It codes for CASGTVNSPLHF.

The chain carries TRBV27 and TRBJ2-6; D is undetermined. The CDR3 loop spans 13 amino acids. The germline gives CDR1 MNHEY, CDR2 SMNVEV (reference sequence). Trimming cost V 7 bases and J 0 bases, with 4 bases left between them. The CDR3 sequence: CASKYSGANVLTF. CDR3 nucleotides: TGTGCCAGCAAGTACTCTGGGGCCAACGTCCTGACTTTC. Complete variable domain (other parts from reference TRBV27 and TRBJ2-6): EAQVTQNPRYLITVTGKKLTVTCSQNMNHEYMSWYRQDPGLGLRQIYYSMNVEVTDKGDVPEGYKVSRKEKRNFPLILESPSPNQTSLYFCASKYSGANVLTFGAGSRLTVL.

The gene calls are TRBV14 and TRBJ2-5, with a weak D call TRBD2 (6 bases). CDR1 SGHDN and CDR2 FVKESK come from the germline V gene. This CDR3 is 13 amino acids long. V lost 4 bases and J 2 bases, leaving 8 bases between the germline ends. CDR3 in amino acids: CASSRGMQETQYF. CDR3 nucleotides: TGTGCCAGCAGCCGCGGGATGCAAGAGACCCAGTACTTC.

The rearrangement links TRBV30 to TRBJ1-2, with 8 bases matching TRBD1. Germline V gives CDR1 GTSNPN, CDR2 SVGIG (reference sequence). CDR3 length equals 13 residues. V lost 4 bases and J lost 8; bases outside the gene matches: 9. The CDR3 loop is CAWMDRDMVGYTF. The CDR3 DNA sequence: TGTGCCTGGATGGACAGGGACATGGTCGGCTACACCTTC.

For this clone: At one end the junction does not follow the germline gene, possibly because of a read error. The chain employs TRBV11-2 and TRBJ1-2; TRBD1 agrees at 9 bases. The CDR3 covers 13 residues. Looked up from germline, CDR1 is SGHAT and CDR2 is FQNNGV. The CDR3 sequence is CASSLGDRGYRSF. The CDR3 nucleotides are TGTGCCAGCAGCTTAGGTGACAGGGGGTACCGTTCCTTC.